The 3 T cell receptor beta chains in this list originate from one sample, sequenced in a study of a mutant IDH1 vaccine in newly diagnosed glioma. Time point here: week 35, safety follow-up. A single vaccine dose contained 300 ug of mutant IDH1 20-mer peptide, and topical imiquimod was used with it. The assay was immunoSEQ multiplex PCR, and TCRdb's table has in-frame clones only and misses some. The sample yields about 60,000 clones, around 84% seen once. Their recognized antigens are unknown. This specimen consisted of PBMCs, obtained from a glioma patient whose treatment included an IDH1 peptide vaccine. The receptors derive from a man aged 30-40 years with glioma.

The rearrangement joins TRBV30 to TRBJ2-4, with D perhaps TRBD2 (5 bases). CDR3 size: 15 residues. Germline CDR1 and CDR2: GTSNPN and SVGIG (reference sequence). The V and J ends lost 5 bases and 0 bases respectively, with 14 bases between them. CDR3 residues: CAWSSGFPAKNIQYF. CDR3 DNA: TGTGCCTGGTCATCGGGATTTCCAGCCAAAAACATTCAGTACTTC.

V and J are TRBV7-8 and TRBJ1-3; D call uncertain. Looked up from germline, CDR1 is SGHVS and CDR2 is FQNEAQ. The CDR3 runs 12 residues. Trimming took off 5 bases at V and 6 bases at J, with 8 bases between the two ends. Here the CDR3 reads CASSPLENTIYF. CDR3 DNA sequence: TGTGCCAGCAGCCCCCTCGAAAACACCATATATTTT.

This clone was recorded a few times. The chain is built from TRBV12-5 and TRBJ2-5; D call uncertain. The length of the CDR3 is 12 residues. Germline-derived CDR1 and CDR2 are LGHNT and FRNRAP. Trimming stripped 3 bases from V and 5 bases from J, with 7 bases between. CDR3 DNA sequence: TGTGCTAGTGGTTTATCCTGGGAGACCCAGTACTTC. It codes for CASGLSWETQYF.